The source of this TCR beta chain is a study of cytomegalovirus exposure and HLA in healthy donors. The study's findings and limits: According to the study, 160 or so TCR beta chains were cytomegalovirus-associated. A few chains linked to CMV were shown in vitro to be specific for CMV antigens.

Remarks on this clone: Its antigen is as yet unknown.

Profiled with immunoSEQ multiplex PCR; TCRdb holds only in-frame clones, not every one. The sample contains some 250,000 clones, 86% of which appear only once. The TCR originated in a woman in her twenties or thirties in good health and CMV-seropositive. The sequenced sample was PBMCs.

CDR3 coding DNA: TGTGCCAGCGCTGTGAACTCGGGACTTTCAGCCTACGAGCAGTACTTC. It codes for CASAVNSGLSAYEQYF. The chain employs TRBV27 and TRBJ2-7; maybe TRBD2 (6 bases). Germline values: CDR1 MNHEY, CDR2 SMNVEV (reference sequence). The CDR3 length is 16 residues. Between the trimmed V and J ends, which lost 8 bases and 2 bases, there was a span of 22 bases.